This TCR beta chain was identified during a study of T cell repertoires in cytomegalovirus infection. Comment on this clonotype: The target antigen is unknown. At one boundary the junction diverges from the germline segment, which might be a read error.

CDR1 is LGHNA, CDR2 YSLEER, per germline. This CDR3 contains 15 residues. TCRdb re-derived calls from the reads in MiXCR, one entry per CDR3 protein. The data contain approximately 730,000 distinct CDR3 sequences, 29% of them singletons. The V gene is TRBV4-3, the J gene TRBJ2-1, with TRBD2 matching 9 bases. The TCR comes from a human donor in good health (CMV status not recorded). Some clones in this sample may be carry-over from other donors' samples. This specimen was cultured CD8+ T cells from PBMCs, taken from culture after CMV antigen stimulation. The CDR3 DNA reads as TGCGCCAACAGCCAAGTCGCGGGGGGGATCGATGAGCAGTTCTTC. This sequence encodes CANSQVAGGIDEQFF.